Presented here are 26 T cell receptor beta chains from one specimen sequenced in a study of brain T cells in children with intractable seizures. The method was immunoSEQ multiplex PCR; TCRdb's version includes in-frame clones alone and lacks a portion of them. This table has about 340,000 clones, over 90% appearing once. The time point is: blood from clinic visit 5 months post-surgery; TSC patient then seizure free. This sample comprised peripheral blood, obtained 4 to 6 months after surgery. These receptors were collected from a boy under three years old with tuberous sclerosis and intractable seizures.

The chain is built from TRBV6-5 and TRBJ2-2, with D unclear. Germline V gene sequence: CDR1 MNHEY, CDR2 SVGAGI. The CDR3 length is 13 residues. V lost 5 bases to trimming and J lost 4 bases, with 8 bases between them. DNA of the CDR3: TGTGCCAGCAGTCCGAACCTCACCGGGGAGCTGTTTTTT. As protein: CASSPNLTGELFF.

The rearrangement joins TRBV29-1 to TRBJ2-1; possibly TRBD1 for D (5 bases). Germline lookup yields CDR1 SQVTM and CDR2 ANQGSEA. The CDR3 contains 14 residues. V was trimmed by 5 bases and J by 4 bases, leaving 15 bases between them. The chain's CDR3 is CSVSGFGAYNEQFF. As DNA, the CDR3 is TGCAGCGTTAGTGGGTTTGGGGCGTACAATGAGCAGTTCTTC.

The rearrangement links TRBV4-1 to TRBJ2-1; tentatively, D is TRBD1 (5 bases). The V end was cut by 4 bases, the J end by 3 bases, with 25 bases between. The CDR3 is 19 residues long. Germline CDR1 and CDR2: MGHRA and YSYEKL. The chain's CDR3 is CASSPYFLRRTTNYNEQFF. DNA for the CDR3: TGCGCCAGCAGCCCCTACTTCCTCCGGCGGACAACTAACTACAATGAGCAGTTCTTC.

This chain uses TRBV7-8 with TRBJ2-1; 13 bases map to TRBD2. The germline V gene has CDR1 SGHVS and CDR2 FQNEAQ. This CDR3 comprises 15 residues. J gave up 7 bases and V 5 bases, and 5 bases lay outside the gene matches. CDR3 residues: CASSTLAGGDNEQFF. CDR3 bases: TGTGCCAGCAGCACACTAGCGGGAGGGGATAATGAGCAGTTCTTC.

The chain links TRBV4-1 to TRBJ2-7; possible D gene TRBD2, 5 bases. The CDR3 sequence is 13 residues long. Trimming pared 3 bases from V and 2 bases from J, leaving 8 bases between. Germline V gene lookup returns CDR1 MGHRA and CDR2 YSYEKL. CDR3 in amino acids: CASSHAGTYEQYF. The CDR3 DNA reads as TGCGCCAGCAGCCACGCCGGGACCTACGAGCAGTACTTC.

CDR3 bases: TGTGCCATCAGTGATAACGGTTTGGACATTCAGTACTTC. Protein sequence: CAISDNGLDIQYF. This rearrangement joins TRBV10-3 to TRBJ2-4; D remains unclear. The V and J ends lost 3 bases and 8 bases respectively, with 11 bases between them. Germline V gene sequence: CDR1 ENHRY, CDR2 SYGVKD. The CDR3 runs 13 residues.

This clone appeared a single time. This chain uses TRBV7-9 with TRBJ2-3; TRBD2 matches 7 bases. The CDR3 totals 15 residues. V dropped 3 bases and J dropped 2; count of bases not matched to a gene: 5. Germline CDR1 SEHNR, CDR2 FQNEAQ (reference sequence). CDR3 residues: CASSFLAAHTDTQYF. The CDR3 coding sequence is TGTGCCAGCAGCTTCCTAGCGGCCCACACAGATACGCAGTATTTT.

Points on this clone: The same CDR3 also results from other DNA sequences found in this sample. The genes are TRBV5-1 and TRBJ2-3, with D possibly being TRBD2 (5 bases). Germline lookup yields CDR1 SGHRS and CDR2 YFSETQ. The V end was cut by 0 bases, the J end by 2 bases, with 7 bases between. The CDR3 is 14 amino acids. The chain's CDR3 is CASSLAGSTDTQYF. In nucleotides, the CDR3 is TGCGCCAGCAGCTTGGCGGGGTCCACAGATACGCAGTATTTT.

The V gene is TRBV5-5, the J gene TRBJ2-7; 10 bases line up with TRBD2. Germline CDR1 and CDR2: SGHKS and YYEKEE (reference sequence). Trimming removed 1 base from V and 6 bases from J; junction bases left unmatched: 7. CDR3 length: 15 residues. CDR3 sequence (DNA): TGTGCCAGCAGCTTGTCGGCTAGCGGGAGTCCCGAGCAGTACTTC. This gives the protein CASSLSASGSPEQYF.

The V gene is TRBV3-1 (or the pseudogene TRBV3-2), the J gene TRBJ1-6; 8 bases fit TRBD1. The CDR3 runs to 14 residues. Germline V gene sequence: CDR1 LGHDT, CDR2 YNNKEL (reference sequence). V trimming: 4 bases; J trimming: 14 bases; junction bases outside the gene matches: 10. Here the CDR3 reads CASSPGTGHPTLHF. In nucleotides, the CDR3 is TGTGCCAGCAGCCCGGGGACAGGCCACCCCACCCTCCACTTT.

The genes are TRBV29-1 and TRBJ1-1; TRBD1 matches at 7 bases. The J segment lost 1 base and the V segment lost 6 bases, leaving 8 bases of the junction unmatched. The germline V gene has CDR1 SQVTM and CDR2 ANQGSEA. This CDR3 region has 14 residues. Here the CDR3 DNA reads TGCAGCGTAGGGGACAGATTGGGGAACACTGAAGCTTTCTTT. This gives the protein CSVGDRLGNTEAFF.

V and J are TRBV15 and TRBJ2-5; 10 positions agree with TRBD2. The V gene's germline CDR1 is LNHNV and CDR2 YYDKDF (reference sequence). V gave up 0 bases and J gave up 3 bases; unmatched junction bases: 13. The CDR3 consists of 19 residues. The CDR3 protein is CATSRDVLTLAGYKETQYF. CDR3 DNA: TGTGCCACCAGCAGAGATGTCCTTACACTAGCGGGGTACAAAGAGACCCAGTACTTC.

This clone was recorded only once. V gene TRBV7-9 combines with J gene TRBJ1-1; D perhaps matches TRBD1 (6 bases). Germline loops: CDR1 SEHNR, CDR2 FQNEAQ (reference sequence). The CDR3 is made up of 17 amino acids. V was shortened by 2 bases and J by 4 bases, with 20 bases between the two germline ends. CDR3 in amino acids: CASSLSAWGGMSTEAFF. As DNA, the CDR3 is TGTGCCAGCAGCTTATCTGCATGGGGGGGCATGAGCACTGAAGCTTTCTTT.

The rearrangement links TRBV13 to TRBJ1-2, with D possibly being TRBD1 (6 bases). V was shortened by 5 bases and J by 3 bases, with 10 bases between the two germline ends. There are 13 residues in the CDR3. Germline CDR1 and CDR2: PRHDT and FYEKMQ (reference sequence). The CDR3, as DNA: TGTGCCAGCAGCCCCAGACAGGACTATGGCTACACCTTC. This encodes CASSPRQDYGYTF.

The gene calls are TRBV13 and TRBJ1-2; D remains ambiguous. The CDR3 covers 12 residues. V lost 2 bases and J lost 2, with 3 bases in between. The germline gives CDR1 PRHDT, CDR2 FYEKMQ (reference sequence). CDR3 residues: CASSLLNYGYTF. DNA of the CDR3: TGTGCCAGCAGCTTATTAAACTATGGCTACACCTTC.

The chain is built from TRBV2 and TRBJ1-6; D is unresolved. Between the trimmed V and J ends, which lost 4 bases and 3 bases, there was a span of 10 bases. The CDR3 is 15 residues long. Germline CDR1 and CDR2: SNHLY and FYNNEI. For the CDR3, the DNA is TGTGCCAGCAGTGCGGTGGCAAGCTATAATTCACCCCTCCACTTT. Translating gives CASSAVASYNSPLHF. Drawing the rest from reference TRBV2 and TRBJ1-6, the complete variable domain is EPEVTQTPSHQVTQMGQEVILRCVPISNHLYFYWYRQILGQKVEFLVSFYNNEISEKSEIFDDQFSVERPDGSNFTLKIRSTKLEDSAMYFCASSAVASYNSPLHFGNGTRLTVT.

In this sample, this clone turned up once. This chain uses TRBV18 with TRBJ2-6; the D gene is possibly TRBD1 (6 bases). The CDR3 has 20 residues. From germline, CDR1 is KGHSH and CDR2 LQKENI. With 0 bases removed from V and 4 bases from J, the gap between germline ends came to 22 bases. The CDR3 coding sequence is TGTGCCAGCTCACCACCCAATAAACGGACAGTATCTGTGGGGGCCAACGTCCTGACTTTC. This translates into CASSPPNKRTVSVGANVLTF.

The chain links TRBV3-1 (or the pseudogene TRBV3-2) to TRBJ1-1, with D perhaps TRBD1 (5 bases). Germline V gene sequence: CDR1 LGHDT, CDR2 YNNKEL (reference sequence). The CDR3 covers 15 residues. The V end was cut by 0 bases, the J end by 7 bases, with 15 bases between. The CDR3 DNA is TGTGCCAGCAGCCAAGAGACCAGGGTTTTGGATGAAGCTTTCTTT. Its protein product is CASSQETRVLDEAFF.

The chain has TRBV3-1 (or the pseudogene TRBV3-2) and TRBJ1-2; 8 positions agree with TRBD1. Germline V gene data show CDR1 as LGHDT and CDR2 as YNNKEL (reference sequence). The CDR3 sequence is 15 residues long. Trimming cost V 3 bases and J 3 bases; bases outside gene matches: 6. CDR3 DNA sequence: TGTGCCAGCAGCCAGGGCCGGGACAGGTACTATGGCTACACCTTC. Its protein product is CASSQGRDRYYGYTF.

This chain joins TRBV7-9 and TRBJ1-2; TRBD1 matches at 7 bases. Germline V lookup: CDR1 SEHNR, CDR2 FQNEAQ (reference sequence). J gave up 6 bases and V 5 bases, and 6 bases lay outside the gene matches. The CDR3 contains 13 residues. The CDR3 loop reads CASSPRQGDGYTF. The CDR3, as DNA: TGTGCCAGCAGCCCTCGACAGGGAGATGGCTACACCTTC.

The chain combines TRBV9 with TRBJ2-3; D remains unclear. V dropped 2 bases and J dropped 5 bases, with 21 bases sitting between them. Germline CDR1 is SGDLS and CDR2 is YYNGEE. This CDR3 is 17 amino acids long. The CDR3 sequence: CASSVRPDPLNGDTQYF. DNA for the CDR3: TGTGCCAGCAGCGTCCGACCGGACCCTCTTAATGGAGATACGCAGTATTTT.

The chain couples TRBV6-5 to TRBJ2-7; TRBD1 matches 8 bases. V was clipped by 1 base and J by 0 bases; unmatched bases: 5. The CDR3 totals 16 residues. Germline lookup yields CDR1 MNHEY and CDR2 SVGAGI. The CDR3 DNA reads TGTGCCAGCAGTTACTTCTCGGACAGGGTCTCCTACGAGCAGTACTTC. Amino acids: CASSYFSDRVSYEQYF.

The rearrangement uses TRBV19 and TRBJ1-2; D perhaps matches TRBD1 (6 bases). V dropped 7 bases and J dropped 6 bases, with 21 bases sitting between them. This CDR3 has 15 amino acids. Germline-derived CDR1 and CDR2 are LNHDA and SQIVND (reference sequence). CDR3 in amino acids: CASNPIEGRGDGYTF. The DNA for the CDR3 is TGTGCCAGTAACCCCATCGAGGGCAGGGGTGATGGCTACACCTTC.

The chain combines TRBV5-1 with TRBJ2-2, with D tentatively TRBD2 (5 bases). This CDR3 region has 11 residues. V lost 8 bases to trimming and J lost 3 bases, with 5 bases between them. The germline V gene encodes CDR1 SGHRS and CDR2 YFSETQ. The CDR3 is CARRDTGELFF. In DNA form, the CDR3 reads TGCGCCAGGAGGGACACCGGGGAGCTGTTTTTT.

This clone showed up just once. The chain couples TRBV4-1 to TRBJ1-1; D unclear. Trimming pared 0 bases from V and 3 bases from J, leaving 5 bases between. The germline gives CDR1 MGHRA, CDR2 YSYEKL. The CDR3 covers 13 residues. CDR3 in amino acids: CASSQDGYTEAFF. As DNA, the CDR3 is TGCGCCAGCAGCCAAGATGGGTACACTGAAGCTTTCTTT.

V is TRBV4-1 and J is TRBJ2-7, with D unclear. This CDR3 has 15 amino acids. V lost 2 bases and J lost 6, with 17 bases in between. The germline gives CDR1 MGHRA, CDR2 YSYEKL. The CDR3 loop reads CASSQLRSSSAEQYF. CDR3 in DNA: TGCGCCAGCAGCCAACTCAGGTCTTCTTCTGCCGAGCAGTACTTC.